These T cell receptor beta chains were read from a single sample in a study of shared clonotypes between healthy human individuals. TCRdb's table, derived via immunoSEQ multiplex PCR, lists solely in-frame clones and lacks some. The data hold approximately 1.4 million clones, with about 98% observed a single time. The sample comprised naive CD4+ T cells sorted from blood. The receptors were sampled from a man between 25 and 39 years old in good health. Each CDR3 is given with its conserved first and last residue. Each record gives: V gene, J gene, CDR3 protein.

TRBV7-2	TRBJ1-3	CASSPRSSSGNTIYF
TRBV5-1	TRBJ2-2	CASSLEPQINTGELFF
TRBV5-4	TRBJ2-5	CASSLGLAGEVRETQYF
TRBV11-2	TRBJ1-3	CASQGLSNTIYF
TRBV7-7	TRBJ2-5	CASSLSGGVETQYF
TRBV11-2	TRBJ2-7	CASSLGAGSSYEQYF
TRBV27	TRBJ2-2	CASRISGRIIGGELFF
TRBV10-3	TRBJ2-7	CAIGSMGIAGGPSLVNSYEQYF
TRBV5-5	TRBJ1-1	CASSSPANTEAFF
TRBV7-8	TRBJ1-5	CASSLVIARGSNQPQHF
TRBV4-1	TRBJ1-2	CASSQNGPGNPSDTKGYTF
TRBV6-1	TRBJ2-6	CASSDIANVLTF
TRBV27	TRBJ1-2	CASSLKHGGDSNYGYTF
TRBV2	TRBJ1-1	CASSEEYLTEAFF
TRBV2	TRBJ1-2	CASSVRGRSGGYGYTF
TRBV28	TRBJ1-2	CASSLGRPSYGYTF
TRBV15	TRBJ1-1	CATNANRGPNTEAFF
TRBV11-3	TRBJ1-2	CASSATGGIGYTF
TRBV7-9	TRBJ2-7	CASSFTLTGGIPLEQYF
TRBV5-4	TRBJ2-7	CASSAYGLASYEQYF
TRBV7-2	TRBJ2-7	CASSTSGRSSYEQYF
TRBV25-1	TRBJ1-2	CASSADRAYGYTF
TRBV7-2	TRBJ2-1	CASSWEWDEQFF
TRBV9	TRBJ1-3	CASSGDGHSSGNTIYF
TRBV5-1	TRBJ2-3	CASSLGRTASTDTQYF